These 20 T cell receptor delta chains originate from one sample sequenced in a study of γδ T cells in repeated Plasmodium falciparum infection. Vgamma9/Vdelta2+ and Vdelta2-negative gammadelta T cells were flow-sorted from PBMC for bulk sequencing. TCRdb re-processed the multiplex PCR reads via CATT. The table records 53,000 or so delta-chain clones, 1.9% of them present only once. The sample consisted of gamma-delta T cells from blood. These receptors were obtained from a pool of human donors (malaria-infected and uninfected, not separated).

This clone was seen at least ten times. The protein TCRdb gives is from a much larger clone and does not agree with this DNA's translation at residue 12, likely a read error; the protein shown here comes from the DNA. V is TRDV3 and J is TRDJ1, with TRDD3 matching over 7 bases. The J gene, missing from TCRdb, was assigned here through DNA to germline matching. This CDR3 is 19 amino acids long. J was trimmed by 3 bases and V by 1 base; bases with no gene match: 23. Germline CDR1 reads TVYSNPD; CDR2 reads GDNSRS (reference sequence). The CDR3 sequence is CAFKFPYAWGLHSSDKLIF. The CDR3 nucleotides are TGTGCCTTTAAATTCCCCTACGCCTGGGGGCTCCACTCCTCCGATAAACTCATCTTT.

Comments on this clone: One base separates it from a far larger clone, so it is likely a read error. Other DNA sequences in the sample encode the same CDR3. The CDR3 DNA reads TGCGCTCTTGGGCCTACCGGGGCACGGGGGCATAAACTCATCTTT. It is translated as CALGPTGARGHKLIF. V gene TRDV1 combines with J gene TRDJ1, with D perhaps assigned TRDD2 or TRDD3 (5 bases each). No J gene is reported in TCRdb; it was inferred here by comparing the DNA with germline. The CDR3 runs 15 residues. CDR1 and CDR2 from the germline V gene are TSWWSYY and QGS.

A remark on this clone: TCRdb assigns this DNA the protein of a much larger clone, which departs from its translation at residue 3; this likely reflects a read error, and the protein shown comes from translating the DNA. This rearrangement joins TRDV1 to TRDJ1; 9 nucleotides align to TRDD2. The CDR3 runs to 22 residues. Germline CDR1 reads TSWWSYY; CDR2 reads QGS. The CDR3 DNA reads as TGTGCTCCTGGGGAACTGCATACCACCCGCCTTCCTACTTTCAGTTTTACCGATAAACTCATCTTT. Residues: CAPGELHTTRLPTFSFTDKLIF.

Regarding this clone: This DNA's translation and the protein TCRdb lists, from a much larger clone, do not match at residue 15, likely due to a read error; the protein shown is translated from the DNA. This chain uses TRDV1 with TRDJ1; 12 bases line up with TRDD3. TCRdb supplies no J gene; here it was assigned by aligning the nucleotide sequence to germline. The germline V gene has CDR1 TSWWSYY and CDR2 QGS. With 4 bases clipped from V and 0 bases from J, the junction kept 21 bases outside the gene matches. CDR3 size: 22 residues. CDR3 residues: CALGGTLLVYWGIPRYTDKLIF. The CDR3 bases are TGTGCTCTTGGGGGTACCTTGCTGGTGTACTGGGGGATACCACGCTACACCGATAAACTCATCTTT.

This clone showed up just a few times. Since a far larger clone is one base different, this is likely a read error. The identical CDR3 is also encoded by other nucleotide sequences in the sample. The J gene has no call, while the V gene is TRAV38-2/DV8; the table's D call TRDD3 went unverified against the DNA. The CDR3 length is 20 residues. Germline V CDR1 and CDR2: TSESDYY, QEAYKQQN. CDR3 coding DNA: TGTGCTTACGGAGGGAGCCTTCCTATGGCCATGAACTGGGGGATACGTAGGCTCATCTTT. Its protein is CAYGGSLPMAMNWGIRRLIF.

This clone was found a few times. For this DNA, TCRdb reports the protein of a much larger clone, which diverges at residue 10, most likely from a read error; the protein presented here is translated directly from the DNA. The genes are TRDV2 and TRDJ3; 10 bases are a match to TRDD3. In the absence of a J gene in TCRdb, the DNA was matched to germline to assign it here. CDR1 is GEAIGNYY and CDR2 is EKD in the germline V gene. Trimming removed 1 base from V and 0 bases from J; junction bases left unmatched: 11. This CDR3 has 21 amino acids. The CDR3 spells CACDTLLGDSRSSWDTRQMFF. The CDR3 DNA reads TGTGCCTGTGACACTTTACTGGGGGATTCACGATCCTCCTGGGACACCCGACAGATGTTTTTC.

This clone appeared a few times. The TCRdb protein, from a much larger clone, departs from this DNA's translation at residue 13, likely by read error; the protein shown derives from the DNA. The CDR3 here is CAYGTPTSLGGGGKLIF. The DNA for the CDR3 is TGTGCTTATGGAACTCCTACGAGCCTGGGAGGGGGCGGTAAACTCATCTTT. This sequence joins TRAV38-2/DV8 and TRDJ1; TRDD2 is a possible D gene (6 bases). Here the J gene was assigned by germline matching of the DNA, as TCRdb has none. This CDR3 spans 17 amino acids. CDR1 is TSESDYY and CDR2 is QEAYKQQN in the germline V gene. V was clipped by 7 bases and J by 7 bases, with 29 bases between them.

In the case of this clone: For this DNA, TCRdb reports the protein of a much larger clone, which diverges at residue 21, most likely from a read error; the protein presented here is translated directly from the DNA. The chain employs TRDV3 and TRDJ1, with 12 bases identical to TRDD3. The J gene was missing in TCRdb and was found by matching the end of the DNA to germline. The CDR3 has 24 amino acids. Germline V gene lookup returns CDR1 TVYSNPD and CDR2 GDNSRS (reference sequence). The trim removed 1 base at V and 9 bases at J, leaving 39 bases unmatched. CDR3 sequence: CAFKGGPSAGIKTPVYWGIQELIF. For the CDR3, the DNA is TGTGCCTTTAAGGGGGGACCTTCCGCCGGTATAAAAACTCCCGTATACTGGGGGATACAAGAACTCATCTTT.

About this clone: A read error likely explains why the TCRdb protein, taken from a much larger clone, differs from this DNA's translation at residue 7; the protein shown is translated from the DNA. The rearrangement uses TRDV3 and TRDJ1; 7 bases agree with TRDD2. No J segment appears in TCRdb, so it was assigned here by matching the sequence to germline. V was pared by 5 bases and J by 1 base, with 22 bases of the junction left unmatched. Per germline, CDR1 TVYSNPD and CDR2 GDNSRS (reference sequence). CDR3 length: 18 residues. The CDR3, as DNA: TGTGCCGCTGGGCCTTCCCCCGGGTCCCCCTTCCTCACCGATAAACTCATCTTT. Protein product: CAAGPSPGSPFLTDKLIF.

This clone was counted between two and nine times. A read error likely explains why the TCRdb protein, taken from a much larger clone, differs from this DNA's translation at residue 8; the protein shown is translated from the DNA. The chain uses TRDV3 and TRDJ1; 12 nucleotides align to TRDD3. Here the J gene was assigned by germline matching of the DNA, as TCRdb has none. This CDR3 is built from 20 residues. Looked up from germline, CDR1 is TVYSNPD and CDR2 is GDNSRS (reference sequence). V was clipped by 3 bases and J by 5 bases; unmatched bases: 25. The CDR3 here is CALITGLLPYWGIPTDKLIF. CDR3 DNA: TGTGCCTTGATAACAGGCCTTCTGCCGTACTGGGGGATACCGACAGATAAACTCATCTTT. The full variable domain, rest sourced from reference TRDV3 and TRDJ1, is CDKVTQSSPDQTVASGSEVVLLCTYDTVYSNPDLFWYRIRPDYSFQFVFYGDNSRSEGADFTQGRFSVKHILTQKAFHLVISPVRTEDSATYYCALITGLLPYWGIPTDKLIFGKGTRVTVEP.

This clone occurred many times. This probably arose from a read error, given a far larger clone one base away. This specimen includes other DNA sequences encoding the same CDR3. The V call is TRDV3, the J call TRDJ1; possibly TRDD2 for D (5 bases). This CDR3 contains 19 residues. Germline V gene data show CDR1 as TVYSNPD and CDR2 as GDNSRS (reference sequence). V was cut by 1 base and J by 3 bases, with 30 bases left in between. CDR3 sequence reads: CAFKEGPESLPTRSDKLIF. The CDR3 DNA sequence: TGTGCCTTTAAAGAAGGGCCCGAGAGCCTCCCTACGAGGTCCGATAAACTCATCTTT.

This clone was counted only a few times. A far larger clone is one nucleotide away, so this likely arose from a read error. The sample carries other DNA sequences with the same CDR3. The chain recombines TRDV2 with TRDJ3, with D possibly being TRDD3 (6 bases). Since TCRdb gives no J gene, matching the DNA to germline was used here to assign it. Germline CDR1 reads GEAIGNYY; CDR2 reads EKD. This CDR3 is 19 amino acids long. CDR3 in DNA: TGTGCCTGCGACACCGTTGGGGATCTAGGCTCCTGGGACACCCGACAGATGTTTTTC. Translation: CACDTVGDLGSWDTRQMFF.

This clone has a handful of counts. Since a far larger clone is one base different, this is likely a read error. In the same sample, other DNA sequences code for this CDR3. CDR3 region: CACDTLTGTDKLIF. In nucleotides, the CDR3 is TGTGCCTGTGACACGCTTACTGGTACCGATAAGCTCATCTTT. The J segment was not called; the V segment is TRDV2. Germline V gene data show CDR1 as GEAIGNYY and CDR2 as EKD. CDR3 size: 14 residues.

In regard to this clone: This sequence is one base from a far larger clone and is likely a read error. Other nucleotide sequences in the sample specify the same CDR3. The gene calls are TRDV3 and TRDJ1; 13 nucleotides agree with TRDD3. The J gene comes from matching the DNA to germline here; TCRdb lacks it. The J segment lost 7 bases and the V segment lost 3 bases, leaving 17 bases of the junction unmatched. This CDR3 spans 17 amino acids. Per the germline V gene, CDR1 is TVYSNPD and CDR2 is GDNSRS (reference sequence). The CDR3: CAFPRLRTGGYDGKLIF. DNA for the CDR3: TGTGCCTTCCCCAGGCTGCGTACTGGGGGATACGATGGTAAACTCATCTTT.

Worth noting for this clone: A far larger clone lies a single base away; this is likely a read error. Other DNA sequences in this specimen translate into the identical CDR3. The chain combines TRDV3 with TRDJ1; 13 bases align to TRDD3. No J segment appears in TCRdb, so it was assigned here by matching the sequence to germline. V dropped 3 bases and J dropped 0; count of bases not matched to a gene: 25. Germline CDR1 TVYSNPD, CDR2 GDNSRS (reference sequence). This CDR3 is built from 22 residues. CDR3 protein: CAFLLPSYWGIRSPYYTDKLIF. CDR3 DNA sequence: TGTGCCTTCCTCCTTCCTTCGTACTGGGGGATACGCTCACCTTATTACACCGATAAACTCATCTTT.

This clone was seen repeatedly, ten times or more. The chain couples TRDV1 to TRDJ1, with D uncertain. The length of the CDR3 is 19 residues. V was trimmed by 1 base and J by 0 bases, leaving 21 bases between them. Germline lookup yields CDR1 TSWWSYY and CDR2 QGS. The CDR3 sequence is CALGEPGASLYTYTDKLIF. The DNA for the CDR3 is TGTGCTCTTGGGGAACCGGGCGCCTCCTTGTATACCTACACCGATAAACTCATCTTT.

The sample holds a few counts of this clone. The protein held in TCRdb is that of a much larger clone and does not match this DNA's translation at residue 14, likely because of a read error; the protein shown is translated from the DNA. The rearrangement links TRAV38-2/DV8 to TRDJ1; 10 positions match TRDD3. TCRdb offers no J gene call, so here the DNA was matched to germline to obtain one. The germline V gene has CDR1 TSESDYY and CDR2 QEAYKQQN. V shed 0 bases, J shed 3 bases, and the junction held 20 bases outside the gene matches. CDR3 length: 21 amino acids. The CDR3 nucleotides are TGTGCTTATAGGAGCGCGACCCCGCCTGGCCTGGGGGATATCTTCGCCGATAAACTCATCTTT. Protein product: CAYRSATPPGLGDIFADKLIF.

Details on this clone: The TCRdb protein, from a much larger clone, departs from this DNA's translation at residue 11, likely by read error; the protein shown derives from the DNA. The CDR3 nucleotides read TGTGCCTTTATCCCTTTTTTAGTGAAGGGTTGTACTGGGGGATACCCTCCGGGAGTTGGCGATAAACTCATCTTT. This gives the protein CAFIPFLVKGCTGGYPPGVGDKLIF. The chain uses TRDV3 and TRDJ1; 12 nucleotides align to TRDD3. TCRdb lists no J gene, so it was determined here by aligning the DNA to germline. J lost 4 bases, V lost 1 base, and 37 bases had no gene match. The length of the CDR3 is 25 residues. CDR1 is TVYSNPD and CDR2 is GDNSRS in the germline V gene (reference sequence).

This clone appeared a few times. The amino acid sequence in TCRdb belongs to a much larger clone and departs from this DNA's translation at residue 14, likely a sequencing read error; the sequence shown is translated from the DNA. This CDR3 reads CALGEDRGKCPGGRTDKLIF. The DNA of the CDR3 is TGTGCTCTTGGGGAAGATCGGGGGAAGTGCCCAGGGGGGCGCACCGATAAACTCATCTTT. This chain connects TRDV1 to TRDJ1, with a weak D call TRDD3 (6 bases). The J gene is absent in TCRdb and was assigned here via DNA matching to germline. V shed 2 bases and J shed 1 base, with 26 bases lying between them. Germline CDR1 and CDR2: TSWWSYY and QGS. The CDR3 is 20 residues long.

By its share, this clone is medium-sized. This specimen includes other DNA sequences encoding the same CDR3. The rearrangement joins TRDV2 to TRDJ1, with TRDD3 matching 11 bases. Germline V CDR1 and CDR2: GEAIGNYY, EKD. After removal of 0 bases from V and 0 bases from J, the junction contained 14 bases not matched to a gene. This CDR3 contains 20 residues. This chain's CDR3 is CACDTVGGGYGEPYTDKLIF. The CDR3 DNA follows: TGTGCCTGTGACACCGTTGGTGGGGGATACGGGGAACCGTACACCGATAAACTCATCTTT.